This TCR beta chain was captured in a study of T cells in Graves' hyperthyroidism and ophthalmopathy. The source material, RNA transcripts, was used to amplify TCR beta CDR3 regions. Carried out on the TCR CDR3, a first-round RT-PCR used the HTBI primer set. One entry per CDR3 protein, called by TCRdb with MiXCR from the multiplex PCR reads. Among 200,000 to 250,000 distinct CDR3 sequences listed, approximately 24% were seen once. The table lists this clonotype with many counts. Germline values: CDR1 LNHDA, CDR2 SQIVND (reference sequence). This CDR3 is built from 15 residues. V lost 3 bases, J lost 0 bases, and 6 bases lay in between.

This sequence originates from a woman in her forties with Graves' ophthalmopathy. The source material was blood. The chain recombines TRBV19 with TRBJ2-6; D may match TRBD1 or TRBD2 (5 bases each). The CDR3 region has the DNA TGTGCCAGTAGTATTGGGACCTCTGGGGCCAACGTCCTGACTTTC. Protein: CASSIGTSGANVLTF.